This T cell receptor beta chain was found in a study of cytomegalovirus exposure and HLA in healthy donors. In germline, CDR1 is SEHNR, CDR2 FQNEAQ (reference sequence). V was pared by 3 bases and J by 1 base, with 6 bases between. This CDR3 has 13 amino acids. In the PCR, 60 Vbeta and 13 Jbeta primers were used. The repertoire was sequenced with immunoSEQ multiplex PCR; TCRdb's copy has only in-frame clones and lacks some. The table lists 180,000 or so clones, about 75% of them singletons. This chain connects TRBV7-9 to TRBJ1-1; D possibly corresponds to TRBD1 (5 bases). Sequences were obtained from PBMCs. This receptor was obtained from a man aged 50 to 60 in good health and CMV-seropositive. CDR3 protein: CASSFQGNTEAFF. The CDR3 bases are TGTGCCAGCAGCTTTCAGGGGAACACTGAAGCTTTCTTT.